Below, 28 T cell receptor beta chains from the same sample are listed, as sequenced in a study of metastatic and nonmetastatic thyroid tumors (dated by TCRdb to between 2020 and 2021). The protocol used for the library was PCR. The reads were generated on an Illumina HiSeq 4000. TCRdb reprocessed the public reads (quality trimming at Q25 with fastp, clone calling with MiXCR) and kept in-frame beta chains. The sample profile shows about 6,400 clones; approximately 16% of them were found once. The top ten hold roughly 10% of the sample. None of the patients had been given any treatment before thyroid surgery. Source material: tumor tissue. The receptors derive from a male donor with papillary thyroid cancer or a benign thyroid nodule (not recorded which). Some clones in this sample may be carry-over from other donors' samples.

By its share, this clone is medium-sized. This chain links TRBV20-1 with TRBJ1-5; D is unclear. Trimming shortened V by 6 bases and J by 1 base, and 10 bases separated the two germline ends. This CDR3 has 13 residues. Germline loops: CDR1 DFQATT, CDR2 SNEGSKA (reference sequence). This chain's CDR3 is CSATGQSNQPQHF. The DNA for the CDR3 is TGCAGTGCAACCGGCCAGAGCAATCAGCCCCAGCATTTT.

This clone was found a few times. This chain joins TRBV7-9 and TRBJ2-1; D not resolved. Germline V gene sequence: CDR1 SEHNR, CDR2 FQNEAQ (reference sequence). V lost 1 base and J lost 4, with 5 bases in between. This CDR3 region has 13 residues. CDR3 in DNA: TGTGCCAGCAGCTTAGGGAGTTACAATGAGCAGTTCTTC. Amino acids: CASSLGSYNEQFF.

The table lists this clone with many counts. This sequence joins TRBV6-1 and TRBJ2-4, with D tentatively TRBD1 (6 bases). The CDR3 is 16 residues long. Trimming shortened V by 5 bases and J by 3 bases, and 17 bases separated the two germline ends. Germline V gives CDR1 MNHNS, CDR2 SASEGT. The CDR3: CASSWGRGSVKNIQYF. The CDR3 DNA sequence: TGTGCCAGCAGTTGGGGTAGGGGGTCCGTCAAAAACATTCAGTACTTC.

This clone is categorized as medium-sized. This chain uses TRBV6-1 with TRBJ2-1, with TRBD1 identical over 7 bases. V trimming: 5 bases; J trimming: 0 bases; junction bases outside the gene matches: 4. The CDR3 is 15 amino acids. In germline, CDR1 is MNHNS, CDR2 SASEGT. Here the CDR3 reads CASSRRDSSYNEQFF. DNA for the CDR3: TGTGCCAGCAGTCGCCGGGACAGCTCCTACAATGAGCAGTTCTTC.

This clone was detected a few times. The chain has TRBV6-2 or TRBV6-3 and TRBJ1-5; no clear D gene. Germline lookup yields CDR1 MNHEY and CDR2 SVGEGT. The CDR3 contains 12 residues. The V end lost 2 bases, the J end lost 7 bases, and 6 bases lay between the germline ends. CDR3 residues: CASSYIDQPQHF. The CDR3 DNA reads as TGTGCCAGCAGTTACATTGACCAGCCCCAGCATTTT.

Within the sample, this clone is medium-sized. The gene calls are TRBV5-1 and TRBJ2-1; D is possibly TRBD1 or TRBD2 (6 bases each). Trimming took 3 bases from V and 8 from J, leaving 15 bases between them. CDR3 size: 14 residues. Germline CDR1 and CDR2: SGHRS and YFSETQ. CDR3 coding DNA: TGCGCCAGCAGCTCTGACAGGCCGGGGGATGAGCAGTTCTTC. It is translated as CASSSDRPGDEQFF.

By its share, this clone is medium-sized. The J gene is TRBJ1-1, the V gene TRBV3-1; TRBD1 is a possible D gene (5 bases). V was shortened by 5 bases and J by 3 bases, with 16 bases between the two germline ends. The length of the CDR3 is 15 residues. Germline loops: CDR1 LGHDT, CDR2 YNNKEL (reference sequence). CDR3 bases: TGTGCCAGCAGCGAAGGGGATGGGAGTTACACTGAAGCTTTCTTT. Amino acids: CASSEGDGSYTEAFF.

A few counts support this clone. The J gene is TRBJ2-7, the V gene TRBV15, with 7 bases identical to TRBD1. The CDR3 is made up of 17 amino acids. Trimming cost V 0 bases and J 0 bases; bases outside gene matches: 8. Germline loops: CDR1 LNHNV, CDR2 YYDKDF (reference sequence). In nucleotides, the CDR3 is TGTGCCACCAGCAGAGAGGGTCCCGGGACAGTCTCCTACGAGCAGTACTTC. Protein sequence: CATSREGPGTVSYEQYF.

This clone occurred a few times. The final CDR3 position lacks the conserved phenylalanine or tryptophan, pointing to a likely read error. The V and J genes are TRBV10-2 and TRBJ2-7; TRBD1 matches at 7 bases. J gave up 0 bases and V 6 bases, and 11 bases lay outside the gene matches. The CDR3 spans 16 residues. Germline V gene data show CDR1 as WSHSY and CDR2 as SAAADI. CDR3 region: CASSETTGWHSYEQYL. DNA for the CDR3: TGCGCCAGCAGCGAAACGACAGGGTGGCACTCCTACGAGCAGTACCTC.

This rearrangement joins TRBV5-4 to TRBJ2-7; tentatively, D is TRBD1 (6 bases). Trimming shortened V by 4 bases and J by 2 bases, and 19 bases separated the two germline ends. The length of the CDR3 is 16 residues. From germline, CDR1 is SGHNT and CDR2 YYREEE (reference sequence). The CDR3, as DNA: TGTGCCAGCAGCAGACCGACAGGCCCCCTACCCTACGAGCAGTACTTC. This encodes CASSRPTGPLPYEQYF.

The chain has TRBV30 and TRBJ2-2, with 7 bases aligning to TRBD1. The CDR3 runs to 14 residues. CDR1 is GTSNPN and CDR2 is SVGIG in the germline V gene (reference sequence). This CDR3 is CAVGRRDRTGELFF. The CDR3, as DNA: TGTGCGGTTGGCCGTAGGGACAGAACCGGGGAGCTGTTTTTT. Combining the CDR3 with reference TRBV30 and TRBJ2-2 gives the whole variable domain SQTIHQWPATLVQPVGSPLSLECTVEGTSNPNLYWYRQAAGRGLQLLFYSVGIGQISSEVPQNLSASRPQDRQFILSSKKLLLSDSGFYLCAVGRRDRTGELFFGEGSRLTVL.

This clone showed up just a few times. The J gene is TRBJ2-7, the V gene TRBV6-2 or TRBV6-3; 9 nucleotides line up with TRBD1. Trimming took 6 bases from V and 6 from J; bases not matched to a gene: 6. This CDR3 has 13 amino acids. Germline V lookup: CDR1 MNHEY, CDR2 SVGEGT. The CDR3 spells CASRTGQGFEQYF. The CDR3 DNA follows: TGTGCCAGCAGAACGGGACAGGGATTCGAGCAGTACTTC.

In this sample, this clone is medium-sized. This chain uses TRBV10-3 with TRBJ1-2, with 8 bases aligning to TRBD1. This CDR3 spans 14 amino acids. Germline assignment: CDR1 ENHRY and CDR2 SYGVKD. With V trimmed by 3 bases and J by 4 bases, 4 bases remained unmatched. The CDR3 DNA reads as TGTGCCATCAGTGAACCAGGGGGCAGCTATGGCTACACCTTC. It encodes CAISEPGGSYGYTF.

This clone is categorized as medium-sized (0.01 to 0.1%). The gene calls are TRBV5-1 and TRBJ1-2; the D gene is possibly TRBD1 (5 bases). CDR1 SGHRS and CDR2 YFSETQ come from the germline V gene. V lost 5 bases, J lost 4 bases, and 18 bases lay in between. CDR3 length: 15 residues. CDR3 sequence: CASRNWGPQSYGYTF. The CDR3 DNA reads TGCGCCAGCAGAAATTGGGGCCCGCAAAGCTATGGCTACACCTTC. Full variable domain (remainder filled in from reference TRBV5-1 and TRBJ1-2): KAGVTQTPRYLIKTRGQQVTLSCSPISGHRSVSWYQQTPGQGLQFLFEYFSETQRNKGNFPGRFSGRQFSNSRSEMNVSTLELGDSALYLCASRNWGPQSYGYTFGSGTRLTVV.

This clone was detected many times. The J gene is TRBJ2-3, the V gene TRBV7-9, with D perhaps being TRBD1 or TRBD2 (7 bases each). V shed 3 bases and J shed 1 base, with 11 bases lying between them. The length of the CDR3 is 15 residues. Germline CDR1 is SEHNR and CDR2 is FQNEAQ (reference sequence). The chain's CDR3 is CASSFRGGGTDTQYF. The CDR3 DNA reads TGTGCCAGCAGCTTCAGGGGGGGTGGCACAGATACGCAGTATTTT.

This clone was observed many times. V usage is TRBV20-1 and J usage is TRBJ2-7; 10 bases are a match to TRBD1. Germline CDR1 reads DFQATT; CDR2 reads SNEGSKA (reference sequence). This CDR3 is built from 15 residues. After removal of 3 bases from V and 4 bases from J, the junction contained 9 bases not matched to a gene. CDR3 region: CSARTGGAVEYEQYF. CDR3 coding DNA: TGCAGTGCTAGGACAGGGGGCGCGGTTGAGTACGAGCAGTACTTC.

Sample share makes this clone medium-sized. J is TRBJ2-7 and V is TRBV6-1, with D maybe TRBD1 (6 bases). V shed 4 bases and J shed 7 bases, with 17 bases lying between them. The CDR3 loop spans 14 amino acids. In germline, CDR1 is MNHNS, CDR2 SASEGT. CDR3 DNA: TGTGCCAGCAGTGTGGGGGCTCCCCAAGGGGAGCAGTACTTC. Translated, it gives CASSVGAPQGEQYF.

This clone appeared many times. V gene TRBV20-1 combines with J gene TRBJ2-3; TRBD2 aligns across 16 bases. V shed 3 bases and J 3 bases; nucleotides not matched to a gene: 9. CDR3 length equals 18 residues. Germline V lookup: CDR1 DFQATT, CDR2 SNEGSKA (reference sequence). The CDR3 coding sequence is TGCAGTGCTAGCGGGACTAGCGGGAGGGAGGTAGTGACAGATACGCAGTATTTT. It codes for CSASGTSGREVVTDTQYF.

This clone was recorded a few times. CDR3 region: CASMGDGLLNQPQHF. The CDR3 coding sequence is TGTGCCAGCATGGGGGACGGACTACTAAATCAGCCCCAGCATTTT. The chain combines TRBV6-1 with TRBJ1-5, with a tentative D call TRBD1 (5 bases). In germline, CDR1 is MNHNS, CDR2 SASEGT. Between the trimmed V and J ends, which lost 7 bases and 4 bases, there was a span of 17 bases. This CDR3 has 15 amino acids.

CDR3 sequence: CASSLALGGTEAFF. The CDR3 bases are TGCGCCAGCAGCTTGGCATTGGGGGGCACTGAAGCTTTCTTT. V gene TRBV5-1 combines with J gene TRBJ1-1; a possible D gene is TRBD1 (5 bases). Germline lookup yields CDR1 SGHRS and CDR2 YFSETQ. The V gene lost 0 bases and the J gene lost 4 bases, with 10 bases spanning the gap. CDR3 size: 14 residues.

This clone is medium-sized (0.01 to 0.1%) within its sample. The genes are TRBV6-2 or TRBV6-3 and TRBJ1-2, with D unclear. V shed 2 bases and J shed 4 bases, with 14 bases lying between them. Germline V gene data show CDR1 as MNHEY and CDR2 as SVGEGT. The CDR3 loop spans 15 amino acids. The CDR3 nucleotides read TGTGCCAGCAGTTACGGTATGGACGGTACCTATGGCTACACCTTC. As protein: CASSYGMDGTYGYTF.

The V and J genes are TRBV9 and TRBJ2-1, with TRBD2 matching 8 bases. This CDR3 has 15 amino acids. V dropped 4 bases and J dropped 1; count of bases not matched to a gene: 4. Germline V gene data show CDR1 as SGDLS and CDR2 as YYNGEE. The CDR3 here is CASSYSGESYNEQFF. The CDR3 coding sequence is TGTGCCAGCAGCTATAGCGGGGAGTCCTACAATGAGCAGTTCTTC.

This clone was detected a few times. The chain couples TRBV2 to TRBJ2-7; 10 nucleotides line up with TRBD2. CDR3 length equals 14 residues. With V trimmed by 5 bases and J by 4 bases, 5 bases remained unmatched. Germline CDR1 and CDR2: SNHLY and FYNNEI. CDR3 in DNA: TGTGCCAGCAGTCTAGCGGGGGCTACGTACGAGCAGTACTTC. Its protein is CASSLAGATYEQYF.

This clone was counted between two and nine times. The chain uses TRBV27 and TRBJ2-1; D gene ambiguous. V lost 0 bases to trimming and J lost 2 bases, with 11 bases between them. The CDR3 covers 16 residues. Germline V lookup: CDR1 MNHEY, CDR2 SMNVEV (reference sequence). The CDR3 spells CASSLSSNSPYNEQFF. The CDR3 DNA is TGTGCCAGCAGTTTATCGAGTAACAGCCCCTACAATGAGCAGTTCTTC.

CDR3 in DNA: TGTGCCAGCAGTGTTCTGCAGGGTCCTAACTATGGCTACACCTTC. Amino acids: CASSVLQGPNYGYTF. The rearrangement joins TRBV2 to TRBJ1-2; maybe TRBD1 (5 bases). V lost 4 bases, J lost 0 bases, and 12 bases lay in between. CDR1 is SNHLY and CDR2 is FYNNEI in the germline V gene. The CDR3 is 15 amino acids. Drawing the rest from reference TRBV2 and TRBJ1-2, the complete variable domain is EPEVTQTPSHQVTQMGQEVILRCVPISNHLYFYWYRQILGQKVEFLVSFYNNEISEKSEIFDDQFSVERPDGSNFTLKIRSTKLEDSAMYFCASSVLQGPNYGYTFGSGTRLTVV.

This clone was counted a few times. The rearrangement links TRBV27 to TRBJ2-7; D is possibly TRBD2 (6 bases). V was trimmed by 0 bases and J by 5 bases, leaving 14 bases between them. Germline V lookup: CDR1 MNHEY, CDR2 SMNVEV (reference sequence). The CDR3 loop spans 15 amino acids. The CDR3 is CASSLSFPGANEQYF. The CDR3 nucleotides read TGTGCCAGCAGTTTATCGTTCCCGGGAGCAAACGAGCAGTACTTC.

This clone qualifies as medium-sized (0.01 to 0.1%). This chain links TRBV20-1 with TRBJ1-5; D is uncertain. This CDR3 has 12 amino acids. Trimming cost V 0 bases and J 4 bases, with 4 bases left between them. CDR1 and CDR2 (germline): DFQATT, SNEGSKA (reference sequence). CDR3 amino acids: CSAREENQPQHF. The CDR3 bases are TGCAGTGCTAGAGAGGAAAATCAGCCCCAGCATTTT.

This clone occurred many times. This CDR3 reads CASSIRVSETQYF. The CDR3 DNA sequence: TGTGCCAGTAGTATCCGGGTATCAGAGACCCAGTACTTC. The chain combines TRBV19 with TRBJ2-5; D uncertain. CDR3 length: 13 residues. V was clipped by 3 bases and J by 4 bases, with 9 bases between them. Germline V gene data show CDR1 as LNHDA and CDR2 as SQIVND (reference sequence).